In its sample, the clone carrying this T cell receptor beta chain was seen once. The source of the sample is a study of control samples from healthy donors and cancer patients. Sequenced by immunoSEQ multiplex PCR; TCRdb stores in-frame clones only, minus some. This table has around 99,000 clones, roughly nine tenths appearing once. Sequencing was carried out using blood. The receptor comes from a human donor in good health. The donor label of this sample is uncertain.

CDR3 loop: CASSIPGQALGANVLTF. For the CDR3, the DNA is TGTGCCAGCAGTATTCCGGGACAGGCATTGGGGGCCAACGTCCTGACTTTC. The chain employs TRBV28 and TRBJ2-6; the match to TRBD1 covers 8 bases. This CDR3 region has 17 residues. The V gene's germline CDR1 is MDHEN and CDR2 SYDVKM. J lost 4 bases, V lost 5 bases, and 10 bases had no gene match.